The clone carrying this TCR beta chain was detected only a few times. This record comes from a study of chronic HIV infection and antiretroviral therapy. From germline, CDR1 is SNHLY and CDR2 FYNNEI. CDR3 length equals 17 residues. With V trimmed by 5 bases and J by 3 bases, 6 bases remained unmatched. TCRdb analysed the 5' RACE reads with MiXCR anew, one entry per CDR3 protein. The repertoire consists of some 37,000 distinct CDR3 sequences, with roughly 8.8% occurring once and the leading ten covering over 2.5%. The clonotype was recovered from an adult who had HIV and had not received antiretroviral therapy, or was an uninfected healthy control (not recorded which). The sequenced sample consisted of peripheral blood. This chain links TRBV2 with TRBJ2-1; 14 bases agree with TRBD2. CDR3 sequence (DNA): TGTGCCAGCAGTAATGGGACTAGCGGGAGTGGCTACAATGAGCAGTTCTTC. Amino acids: CASSNGTSGSGYNEQFF.